Each of the 24 T cell receptor beta chains below was sequenced from the same sample in a study of Graves' ophthalmopathy and Graves' hyperthyroidism listed by TCRdb under 2018. These reads were obtained on an Illumina HiSeq 2000. TCR beta CDR3 regions were amplified from RNA transcripts for repertoire sequencing. A first-round RT-PCR used HTBI primers with the Qiagen OneStep RT-PCR kit, followed by a second-round multiplex PCR, size selection and purification. TCRdb itself trimmed the public reads at Q25 with fastp, ran MiXCR and retained productive beta chains. Rows with a matching CDR3 protein are joined into one entry that keeps the most common DNA and genes. The sample table shows 650,000 to 900,000 distinct CDR3 sequences, and 40% are seen once. Of the sample, 35% to 55% is held by the ten largest clones. Source material: peripheral blood. Receptors originate from an adult man with Graves' ophthalmopathy.

Concerning this clonotype: The CDR3 does not end in the conserved phenylalanine or tryptophan, so this is likely a read error. V usage is TRBV20-1 and J usage is TRBJ1-6; D perhaps matches TRBD1 (5 bases). This CDR3 has 13 amino acids. Trimming removed 5 bases at V and 7 bases at J, with 12 bases between. Germline V gene sequence: CDR1 DFQATT, CDR2 SNEGSKA (reference sequence). The CDR3, as DNA: TGCAGTGCTCCCTGGGGCAGCAATTCACCCCTCCACCTT. The encoded protein is CSAPWGSNSPLHL.

This clonotype was seen only once. CDR3 loop: CASSQQGPLDLLANYGYTF. The CDR3 bases are TGTGCCAGCAGCCAACAGGGCCCTCTCGACCTTCTAGCTAACTATGGCTACACCTTC. V gene TRBV7-9 combines with J gene TRBJ1-2; the D gene is possibly TRBD1 (6 bases). The CDR3 spans 19 residues. Trimming pared 5 bases from V and 0 bases from J, leaving 25 bases between. Germline CDR1 SEHNR, CDR2 FQNEAQ (reference sequence).

This clonotype was found many times. V and J are TRBV14 and TRBJ1-3; a possible D gene is TRBD1 (5 bases). Trimming removed 4 bases at V and 2 bases at J, with 9 bases between. The CDR3 has 14 amino acids. Per germline, CDR1 SGHDN and CDR2 FVKESK. DNA of the CDR3: TGTGCCAGCAGCCCGTCGGGGCCTGGAAACACCATATATTTT. Translation: CASSPSGPGNTIYF.

On this clonotype itself: A much larger clone lies one base from this, so it may be a read error. The chain employs TRBV2 and TRBJ1-1; 8 positions agree with TRBD1. V lost 2 bases, J lost 6 bases, and 5 bases stayed unmatched. Germline values: CDR1 SNHLY, CDR2 FYNNEI. CDR3 length: 14 residues. CDR3 sequence: CASSERPDRAEAFF. CDR3 nucleotides: TGTGCCAGCAGTGAACGTCCGGACAGGGCTGAAGCTTTCTTT.

The V and J genes are TRBV11-2 and TRBJ1-3; the D gene is possibly TRBD1 (6 bases). Germline CDR1 SGHAT, CDR2 FQNNGV. Trimming cost V 5 bases and J 1 base, with 12 bases left between them. This CDR3 region has 15 residues. CDR3 bases: TGTGCCAGCAGCCCAGGGGCTGGGTCTGGAAACACCATATATTTT. It specifies CASSPGAGSGNTIYF.

The table lists this clonotype with many counts. V usage is TRBV19 and J usage is TRBJ2-7, with TRBD2 identical over 8 bases. V shed 11 bases, J shed 5 bases, and the junction held 11 bases outside the gene matches. CDR1 and CDR2 (germline): LNHDA, SQIVND (reference sequence). The CDR3 is 13 amino acids. The CDR3 DNA follows: TGTGCCCTCGACCCGGGGGGGCAACACGAGCAGTACTTC. As protein: CALDPGGQHEQYF.

This clonotype was counted a few times. One junction end does not reproduce the germline sequence, and a read error may be involved. V is TRBV24-1 and J is TRBJ1-5, with TRBD1 matching over 8 bases. There are 15 residues in the CDR3. The germline V gene encodes CDR1 KGHDR and CDR2 SFDVKD. The CDR3 is CASSWQGQGFQPQHF. CDR3 DNA sequence: TGTGCCAGCAGTTGGCAAGGACAGGGATTTCAGCCCCAGCATTTT.

The chain combines TRBV9 with TRBJ2-5; 7 positions agree with TRBD2. Germline CDR1 and CDR2: SGDLS and YYNGEE. The length of the CDR3 is 14 residues. With 0 bases clipped from V and 5 bases from J, the junction kept 4 bases outside the gene matches. The chain's CDR3 is CASSVAGGTETQYF. CDR3 bases: TGTGCCAGCAGCGTAGCCGGGGGGACGGAGACCCAGTACTTC. The full variable domain, in which reference TRBV9 and TRBJ2-5 provide the parts outside the CDR3, is DSGVTQTPKHLITATGQRVTLRCSPRSGDLSVYWYQQSLDQGLQFLIQYYNGEERAKGNILERFSAQQFPDLHSELNLSSLELGDSALYFCASSVAGGTETQYFGPGTRLLVL.

The chain carries TRBV15 and TRBJ1-2, with D perhaps matching TRBD1 (6 bases). Germline V gene sequence: CDR1 LNHNV, CDR2 YYDKDF (reference sequence). This CDR3 contains 13 residues. The CDR3 sequence: CADATGLGYGYTF. CDR3 nucleotides: TGTGCGGACGCCACAGGGCTCGGCTATGGCTACACCTTC.

This clonotype was found a few times. V and J are TRBV7-2 and TRBJ2-5; 12 bases fit TRBD1. The CDR3 covers 18 residues. With 1 base clipped from V and 5 bases from J, the junction kept 11 bases outside the gene matches. Germline V gene lookup returns CDR1 SGHTA and CDR2 FQGNSA. CDR3 loop: CASSLVGTGGGYRETQYF. CDR3 nucleotides: TGTGCCAGCAGCTTAGTAGGGACAGGGGGCGGATATAGGGAGACCCAGTACTTC.

The CDR3 reads CASSPRYDTEAFF. The CDR3 bases are TGTGCCAGCAGCCCGAGGTACGACACTGAAGCTTTCTTT. This chain connects TRBV12-3 or TRBV12-4 to TRBJ1-1; D gene unclear. The CDR3 consists of 13 residues. V lost 6 bases to trimming and J lost 3 bases, with 11 bases between them.

This rearrangement joins TRBV25-1 to TRBJ1-6, with D possibly being TRBD1 (5 bases). Germline V gene data show CDR1 as MGHDK and CDR2 as SYGVNS. This CDR3 spans 12 amino acids. The chain's CDR3 is CARDRGGSPLHF. Here the CDR3 DNA reads TGTGCTAGAGATCGGGGCGGTTCACCCCTCCACTTT.

The rearrangement links TRBV7-3 to TRBJ2-2; a weak D match, TRBD1 (5 bases). Germline CDR1 SGHTA, CDR2 FQGTGA. The CDR3 consists of 14 residues. V lost 5 bases and J 7 bases, leaving 14 bases between the germline ends. CDR3 DNA: TGTGCCAGCAGCCCCAACCCCAGGGACGGGGAGCTGTTTTTT. Its protein product is CASSPNPRDGELFF. The full variable domain, its missing parts supplied by reference TRBV7-3 and TRBJ2-2, is GAGVSQTPSNKVTEKGKYVELRCDPISGHTALYWYRQSLGQGPEFLIYFQGTGAADDSGLPNDRFFAVRPEGSVSTLKIQRTERGDSAVYLCASSPNPRDGELFFGEGSRLTVL.

This clonotype was seen once. A much larger clone lies a single base off, so this may be a read error. The CDR3 carries no conserved terminal phenylalanine or tryptophan, so it likely arises from a read error. V is TRBV11-2 and J is TRBJ2-5; 12 nucleotides align to TRBD2. The CDR3 totals 16 residues. Per germline, CDR1 SGHAT and CDR2 FQNNGV. The V segment lost 5 bases and the J segment 2 bases; nucleotides outside the gene matches: 6. The CDR3 spells CASSLRLAGAQETQYV. As DNA, the CDR3 is TGTGCCAGCAGCCTAAGACTAGCGGGGGCTCAAGAGACCCAGTACGTC.

The V gene is TRBV7-2, the J gene TRBJ2-5; no clear D. V shed 1 base and J shed 2 bases, with 8 bases lying between them. There are 14 residues in the CDR3. Germline assignment: CDR1 SGHTA and CDR2 FQGNSA. The CDR3 sequence: CASSLDLGQETQYF. CDR3 sequence (DNA): TGTGCCAGCAGCTTAGATCTTGGTCAAGAGACCCAGTACTTC.

The rearrangement links TRBV19 to TRBJ1-3; no definite D call. With 3 bases removed from V and 5 bases from J, the gap between germline ends came to 8 bases. Germline CDR1 LNHDA, CDR2 SQIVND (reference sequence). The CDR3 covers 13 residues. The DNA for the CDR3 is TGTGCCAGTAGTATTCGGGAGAGAAACACCATATATTTT. It translates to CASSIRERNTIYF.

This clonotype was found a few times. The chain combines TRBV20-1 with TRBJ2-7; D is tentatively TRBD1 or TRBD2 (5 bases each). CDR3 length equals 13 residues. CDR1 is DFQATT and CDR2 is SNEGSKA in the germline V gene (reference sequence). V gave up 6 bases and J gave up 3 bases, with 15 bases separating them. The CDR3 protein is CSAYEGILYEQYF. The CDR3 bases are TGCAGTGCCTACGAGGGGATACTCTACGAGCAGTACTTC.

This clonotype was counted many times. The rearrangement links TRBV2 to TRBJ1-6; D is ambiguous. Trimming removed 8 bases at V and 7 bases at J, with 18 bases between. The CDR3 covers 15 residues. Looked up from germline, CDR1 is SNHLY and CDR2 is FYNNEI. The CDR3 DNA follows: TGTGCCAGCTCACCACCGAACTGGGTCAATTCACCCCTCCACTTT. This encodes CASSPPNWVNSPLHF.

This chain links TRBV20-1 with TRBJ2-5; 10 bases agree with TRBD1. The CDR3 length is 14 residues. Losses at the gene ends were 2 bases for V and 7 bases for J; bases not matched to a gene: 7. Germline V gene sequence: CDR1 DFQATT, CDR2 SNEGSKA (reference sequence). The CDR3 is CSARSGQGRVTQYF. In nucleotides, the CDR3 is TGCAGTGCTAGATCGGGACAGGGGAGGGTGACCCAGTACTTC.

Only a few counts were recorded for this clonotype. This chain links TRBV7-9 with TRBJ2-7, with 11 nucleotides matching TRBD1. This CDR3 is built from 15 residues. Germline CDR1 is SEHNR and CDR2 is FQNEAQ (reference sequence). Trimming removed 3 bases from V and 6 bases from J; junction bases left unmatched: 7. CDR3 sequence: CASSFLDRGRPEQYF. As DNA, the CDR3 is TGTGCCAGCAGCTTCCTGGACAGGGGGCGGCCCGAGCAGTACTTC.

This clonotype was counted at least ten times. This sequence joins TRBV2 and TRBJ1-1; possibly TRBD1 for D (5 bases). Germline V gene sequence: CDR1 SNHLY, CDR2 FYNNEI. V was trimmed by 6 bases and J by 0 bases, leaving 11 bases between them. This CDR3 has 14 residues. CDR3 loop: CASRRGAVNTEAFF. In DNA, the CDR3 is TGTGCCAGCAGGCGAGGGGCGGTGAACACTGAAGCTTTCTTT.

This clonotype has a count of ten or more. The V and J genes are TRBV20-1 and TRBJ1-1, with a possible D match to TRBD1 (6 bases). This CDR3 region has 11 residues. V was trimmed by 3 bases and J by 8 bases, leaving 10 bases between them. Germline V gene data show CDR1 as DFQATT and CDR2 as SNEGSKA (reference sequence). The chain's CDR3 is CSASSTGEAFF. In DNA form, the CDR3 reads TGCAGTGCTAGTTCCACAGGGGAAGCTTTCTTT.

This clonotype appeared many times. V is TRBV7-2 and J is TRBJ1-3, with TRBD1 matching over 8 bases. This CDR3 region has 15 residues. The germline CDR1 and CDR2 sequences are SGHTA and FQGNSA. Germline trimming cut 2 bases from V and 4 bases from J; bases unmatched to any gene: 4. The CDR3, as DNA: TGTGCCAGCAGCTTAACCAGGGGGCTAGGAAACACCATATATTTT. Translation gives CASSLTRGLGNTIYF. Looking up the rest from reference TRBV7-2 and TRBJ1-3 gives the full variable domain: GAGVSQSPSNKVTEKGKDVELRCDPISGHTALYWYRQSLGQGLEFLIYFQGNSAPDKSGLPSDRFSAERTGGSVSTLTIQRTQQEDSAVYLCASSLTRGLGNTIYFGEGSWLTVV.

The CDR3 reads CASFRGTNSPLHF. The CDR3, as DNA: TGTGCCAGTTTCAGGGGGACCAATTCACCCCTCCACTTT. The V gene is TRBV25-1, the J gene TRBJ1-6; TRBD1 agrees at 7 bases. V lost 9 bases, J lost 7 bases, and 6 bases stayed unmatched. The CDR3 contains 13 residues. Germline values: CDR1 MGHDK, CDR2 SYGVNS.